A single sample is the source of the 13 T cell receptor beta chains below, sequenced in a study of T cell responses to AZD1222 COVID-19 vaccine. Only in-frame clones appear in the TCRdb table, and some are missing; sequencing was by immunoSEQ multiplex PCR. The sample has 150,000 to 200,000 clones, over 75% seen once; the top ten hold 6.5% to 7%. The material sequenced was peripheral blood, taken on day 0 of AZD1222 vaccination. These receptor sequences come from an adult in good health.

CDR3 DNA: TGTGCCAGCAGCCAAGAGGCGACAGTTACGAACACTGAAGCTTTCTTT. Translation gives CASSQEATVTNTEAFF. The chain recombines TRBV14 with TRBJ1-1; D perhaps matches TRBD1 (5 bases). The V and J ends lost 0 bases and 1 base respectively, with 12 bases between them. Per germline, CDR1 SGHDN and CDR2 FVKESK. The CDR3 contains 16 residues. Drawing the rest from reference TRBV14 and TRBJ1-1, the complete variable domain is EAGVTQFPSHSVIEKGQTVTLRCDPISGHDNLYWYRRVMGKEIKFLLHFVKESKQDESGMPNNRFLAERTGGTYSTLKVQPAELEDSGVYFCASSQEATVTNTEAFFGQGTRLTVV.

The rearrangement joins TRBV19 to TRBJ2-5, with 9 nucleotides matching TRBD1. This CDR3 is 17 amino acids long. Germline trimming cut 2 bases from V and 3 bases from J; bases unmatched to any gene: 10. Germline CDR1 LNHDA, CDR2 SQIVND (reference sequence). The DNA for the CDR3 is TGTGCCAGTAGTATAATGGGGACAGGGTTAGGAGAAGAGACCCAGTACTTC. Translating it yields CASSIMGTGLGEETQYF. Full variable domain (remainder filled in from reference TRBV19 and TRBJ2-5): DGGITQSPKYLFRKEGQNVTLSCEQNLNHDAMYWYRQDPGQGLRLIYYSQIVNDFQKGDIAEGYSVSREKKESFPLTVTSAQKNPTAFYLCASSIMGTGLGEETQYFGPGTRLLVL.

The chain carries TRBV5-4 and TRBJ2-7; 7 bases are a match to TRBD1. Unmatched junction bases numbered 6, after V lost 3 bases and J lost 3 bases. Germline-derived CDR1 and CDR2 are SGHNT and YYREEE (reference sequence). The CDR3 covers 14 residues. This CDR3 reads CASSSPGTDYEQYV. The CDR3 nucleotides are TGTGCCAGCAGCTCGCCCGGGACAGACTACGAGCAGTACGTC.

This clone is a singleton in its sample. The chain uses TRBV7-3 and TRBJ2-1; no reliable D call. V dropped 3 bases and J dropped 4 bases, with 10 bases sitting between them. The CDR3 runs to 14 residues. Germline-derived CDR1 and CDR2 are SGHTA and FQGTGA. Here the CDR3 reads CASSLGREYNEQFF. Written as DNA, the CDR3 is TGTGCCAGCAGCTTGGGCAGAGAGTACAATGAGCAGTTCTTC.

The J gene is TRBJ1-3, the V gene TRBV6-6; D not resolved. Trimming took off 6 bases at V and 4 bases at J, with 16 bases between the two ends. This CDR3 comprises 15 residues. Germline assignment: CDR1 MNHNY and CDR2 SVGAGI (reference sequence). The CDR3 loop reads CASRESRTGGNTIYF. The DNA of the CDR3 is TGTGCCAGCAGGGAATCGAGGACTGGCGGAAACACCATATATTTT.

The rearrangement joins TRBV5-4 to TRBJ2-3; unclear D gene. The germline V gene encodes CDR1 SGHNT and CDR2 YYREEE (reference sequence). This CDR3 region has 16 residues. The V gene lost 3 bases and the J gene lost 2 bases, with 16 bases spanning the gap. The CDR3 here is CASSSPAAEYTDTQYF. CDR3 DNA: TGTGCCAGCAGCTCCCCCGCGGCAGAATACACAGATACGCAGTATTTT.

This clone has only one observation. One end of the junction varies from germline; a read error may be responsible. Other DNA sequences within the sample encode an identical CDR3. This chain connects TRBV28 to TRBJ2-1; 10 bases fit TRBD1. The CDR3 is 14 residues long. Germline V lookup: CDR1 MDHEN, CDR2 SYDVKM. The CDR3 here is CASRRQGARYEQFF. The DNA for the CDR3 is TGTGCCAGCAGGAGACAGGGGGCCCGGTATGAACAGTTCTTC.

The rearrangement joins TRBV19 to TRBJ2-1; perhaps TRBD2 as D (5 bases). CDR1 is LNHDA, CDR2 SQIVND, per germline (reference sequence). The CDR3 spans 12 residues. V dropped 5 bases and J dropped 11 bases, with 13 bases sitting between them. CDR3 loop: CASSLWTGKQFF. The DNA for the CDR3 is TGTGCCAGTAGTCTATGGACTGGAAAGCAGTTCTTC.

In this sample, this clone turned up once. J is TRBJ1-2 and V is TRBV11-2; a possible D gene is TRBD1 (6 bases). CDR3 length equals 14 residues. Looked up from germline, CDR1 is SGHAT and CDR2 is FQNNGV. V dropped 6 bases and J dropped 4 bases, with 15 bases sitting between them. The CDR3, as DNA: TGTGCCAGCAGTCCGGACAGACAAGCCTATGGCTACACCTTC. Translation gives CASSPDRQAYGYTF.

This sequence joins TRBV6-5 and TRBJ2-3; D is possibly TRBD1 (6 bases). This CDR3 contains 16 residues. From germline, CDR1 is MNHEY and CDR2 SVGAGI. V was shortened by 0 bases and J by 0 bases, with 10 bases between the two germline ends. This CDR3 reads CASSYSWQGSTDTQYF. For the CDR3, the DNA is TGTGCCAGCAGTTACTCGTGGCAGGGGAGCACAGATACGCAGTATTTT.

In the case of this clone: Distinct nucleotide sequences in the sample also encode this CDR3. The genes are TRBV7-8 and TRBJ2-3; D is undetermined. The V and J ends lost 2 bases and 0 bases respectively, with 0 bases between them. Looked up from germline, CDR1 is SGHVS and CDR2 is FQNEAQ. The CDR3 consists of 12 residues. The CDR3 sequence is CASSLSTDTQYF. The CDR3 bases are TGTGCCAGCAGCTTAAGCACAGATACGCAGTATTTT.

This clone was counted a single time. The V call is TRBV20-1, the J call TRBJ2-3; a weak D match, TRBD2 (7 bases). This CDR3 is built from 15 residues. Trimming pared 3 bases from V and 2 bases from J, leaving 15 bases between. CDR1 is DFQATT and CDR2 is SNEGSKA in the germline V gene (reference sequence). CDR3 sequence reads: CSASPKGGYTDTQYF. The CDR3 nucleotides are TGCAGTGCTAGTCCAAAGGGGGGGTACACAGATACGCAGTATTTT.

V usage is TRBV18 and J usage is TRBJ2-2; maybe TRBD2 (6 bases). Trimming stripped 6 bases from V and 9 bases from J, with 14 bases between. Germline loops: CDR1 KGHSH, CDR2 LQKENI. The CDR3 loop spans 13 amino acids. This CDR3 reads CASSRDRTRELFF. The CDR3 nucleotides are TGTGCCAGCTCGCGGGACCGTACGAGGGAGCTGTTTTTT.